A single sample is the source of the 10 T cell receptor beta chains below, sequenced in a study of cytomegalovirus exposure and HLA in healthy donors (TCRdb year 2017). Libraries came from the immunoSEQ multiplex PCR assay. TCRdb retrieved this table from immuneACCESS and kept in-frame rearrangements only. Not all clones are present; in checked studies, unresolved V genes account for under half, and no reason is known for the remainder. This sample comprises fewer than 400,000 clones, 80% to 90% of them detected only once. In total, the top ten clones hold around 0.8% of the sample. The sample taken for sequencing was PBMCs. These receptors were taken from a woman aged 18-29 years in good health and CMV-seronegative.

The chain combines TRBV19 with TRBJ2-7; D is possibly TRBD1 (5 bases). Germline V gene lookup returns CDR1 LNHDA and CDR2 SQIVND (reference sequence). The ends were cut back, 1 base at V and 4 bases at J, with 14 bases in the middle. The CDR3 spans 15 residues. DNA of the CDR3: TGTGCCAGTAGTATAGGGCGACAGATAAGTTACGAGCAGTACTTC. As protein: CASSIGRQISYEQYF.

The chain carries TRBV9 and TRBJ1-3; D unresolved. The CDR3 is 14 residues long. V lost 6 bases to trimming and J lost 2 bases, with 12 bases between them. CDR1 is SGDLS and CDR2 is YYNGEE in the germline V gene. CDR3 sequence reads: CASTPRRAGNTIYF. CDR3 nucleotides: TGTGCCAGCACCCCTCGGAGGGCTGGAAACACCATATATTTT.

DNA of the CDR3: TGCGCCAGCGTCTCCACTGGAGGGGCCGGGGAGCTGTTTTTT. This gives the protein CASVSTGGAGELFF. The chain uses TRBV5-1 and TRBJ2-2, with a tentative D call TRBD2 (6 bases). V was pared by 7 bases and J by 6 bases, with 16 bases between. Germline CDR1 SGHRS, CDR2 YFSETQ. The CDR3 consists of 14 residues. The full variable domain, in which reference TRBV5-1 and TRBJ2-2 provide the parts outside the CDR3, is KAGVTQTPRYLIKTRGQQVTLSCSPISGHRSVSWYQQTPGQGLQFLFEYFSETQRNKGNFPGRFSGRQFSNSRSEMNVSTLELGDSALYLCASVSTGGAGELFFGEGSRLTVL.

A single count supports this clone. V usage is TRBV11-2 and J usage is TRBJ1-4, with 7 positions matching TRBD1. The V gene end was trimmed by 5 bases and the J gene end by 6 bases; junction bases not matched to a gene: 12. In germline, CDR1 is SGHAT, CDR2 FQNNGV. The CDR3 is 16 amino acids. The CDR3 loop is CASSPYLTGADEKLFF. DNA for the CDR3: TGTGCCAGCAGCCCATACCTCACAGGGGCTGATGAAAAACTGTTTTTT. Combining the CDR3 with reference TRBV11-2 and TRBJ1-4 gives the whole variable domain EAGVAQSPRYKIIEKRQSVAFWCNPISGHATLYWYQQILGQGPKLLIQFQNNGVVDDSQLPKDRFSAERLKGVDSTLKIQPAKLEDSAVYLCASSPYLTGADEKLFFGSGTQLSVL.

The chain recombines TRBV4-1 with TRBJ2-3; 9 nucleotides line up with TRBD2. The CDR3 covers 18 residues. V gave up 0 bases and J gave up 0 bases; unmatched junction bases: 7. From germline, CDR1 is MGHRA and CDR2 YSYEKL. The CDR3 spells CASSQETAGGLSTDTQYF. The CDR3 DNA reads TGCGCCAGCAGCCAAGAAACGGCGGGAGGGCTTAGCACAGATACGCAGTATTTT.

CDR3 coding DNA: TGTGCCAGCAGTGAATCCGACATTAGCGAGCAGTACTTC. Amino acids: CASSESDISEQYF. The rearrangement joins TRBV6-1 to TRBJ2-7; D is ambiguous. There are 13 residues in the CDR3. V was shortened by 2 bases and J by 6 bases, with 11 bases between the two germline ends. The germline V gene encodes CDR1 MNHNS and CDR2 SASEGT.

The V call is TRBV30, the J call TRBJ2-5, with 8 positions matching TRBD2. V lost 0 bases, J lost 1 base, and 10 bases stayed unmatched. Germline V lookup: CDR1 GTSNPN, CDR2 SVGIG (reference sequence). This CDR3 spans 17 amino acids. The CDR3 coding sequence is TGTGCCTGGAGTGTACCGGGAGCGGGAGCGGGCCAAGAGACCCAGTACTTC. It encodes CAWSVPGAGAGQETQYF.

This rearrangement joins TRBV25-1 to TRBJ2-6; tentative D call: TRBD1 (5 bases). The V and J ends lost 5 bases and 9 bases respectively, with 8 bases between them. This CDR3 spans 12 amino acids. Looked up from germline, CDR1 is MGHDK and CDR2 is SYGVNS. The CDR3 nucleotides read TGTGCCAGCAGTAAGGGGATCAACGTCCTGACTTTC. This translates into CASSKGINVLTF.

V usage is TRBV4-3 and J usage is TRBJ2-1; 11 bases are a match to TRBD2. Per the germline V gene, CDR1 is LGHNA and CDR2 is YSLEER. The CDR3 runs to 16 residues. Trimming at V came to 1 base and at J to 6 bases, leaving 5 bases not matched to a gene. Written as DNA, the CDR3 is TGCGCCAGCAGCCAAGTCACTAGCGGGAGAGGCAATGAGCAGTTCTTC. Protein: CASSQVTSGRGNEQFF.

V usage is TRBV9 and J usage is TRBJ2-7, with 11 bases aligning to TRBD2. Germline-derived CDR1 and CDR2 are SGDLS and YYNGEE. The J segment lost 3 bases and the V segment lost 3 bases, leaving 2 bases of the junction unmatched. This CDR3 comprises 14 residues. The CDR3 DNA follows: TGTGCCAGCAGCGCTAGCGGGAGGTTCTACGAGCAGTACTTC. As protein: CASSASGRFYEQYF.